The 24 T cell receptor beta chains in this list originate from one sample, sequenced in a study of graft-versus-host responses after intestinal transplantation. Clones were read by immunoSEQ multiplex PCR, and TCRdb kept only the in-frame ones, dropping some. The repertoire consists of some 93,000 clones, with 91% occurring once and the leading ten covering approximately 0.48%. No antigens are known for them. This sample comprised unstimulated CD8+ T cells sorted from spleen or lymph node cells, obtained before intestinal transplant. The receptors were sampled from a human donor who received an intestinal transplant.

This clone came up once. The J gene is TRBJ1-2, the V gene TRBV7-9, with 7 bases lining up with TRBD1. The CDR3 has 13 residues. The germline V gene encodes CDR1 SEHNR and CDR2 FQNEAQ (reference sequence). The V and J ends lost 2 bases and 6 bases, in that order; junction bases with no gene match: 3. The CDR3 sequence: CASSLPGTDGYTF. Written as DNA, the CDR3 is TGTGCCAGCAGCTTACCCGGGACAGATGGCTACACCTTC.

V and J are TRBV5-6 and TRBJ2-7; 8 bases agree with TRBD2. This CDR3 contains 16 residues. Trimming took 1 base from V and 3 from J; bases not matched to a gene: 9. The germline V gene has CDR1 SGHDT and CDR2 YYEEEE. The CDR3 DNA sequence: TGTGCCAGCAGCTTGTGGGGCACTAGCGGTTTCTACGAGCAGTACTTC. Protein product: CASSLWGTSGFYEQYF.

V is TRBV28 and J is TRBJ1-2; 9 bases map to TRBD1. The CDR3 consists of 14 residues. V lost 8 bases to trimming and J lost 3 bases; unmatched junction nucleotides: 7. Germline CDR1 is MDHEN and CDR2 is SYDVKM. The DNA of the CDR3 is TGTGCCAGCCACCGGGACAGGGAGGACTATGGCTACACCTTC. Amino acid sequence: CASHRDREDYGYTF.

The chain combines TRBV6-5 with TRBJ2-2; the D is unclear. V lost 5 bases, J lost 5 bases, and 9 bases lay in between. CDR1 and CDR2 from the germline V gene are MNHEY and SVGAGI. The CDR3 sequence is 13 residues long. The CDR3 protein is CASSPSETGELFF. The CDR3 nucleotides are TGTGCCAGCAGTCCATCTGAGACCGGGGAGCTGTTTTTT.

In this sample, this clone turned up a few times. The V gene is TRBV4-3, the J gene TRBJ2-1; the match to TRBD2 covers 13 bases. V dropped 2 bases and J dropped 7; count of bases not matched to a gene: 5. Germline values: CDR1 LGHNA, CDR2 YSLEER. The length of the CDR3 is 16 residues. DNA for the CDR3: TGCGCCAGCAGCCAACCACTAGCGGGGGGGTTAAATGAGCAGTTCTTC. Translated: CASSQPLAGGLNEQFF.

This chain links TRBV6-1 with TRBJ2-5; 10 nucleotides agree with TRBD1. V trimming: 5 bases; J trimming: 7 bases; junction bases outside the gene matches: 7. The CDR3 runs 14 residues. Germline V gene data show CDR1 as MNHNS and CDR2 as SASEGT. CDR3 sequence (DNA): TGTGCCAGCAGTCGGGACAGGGGAGCGGGGACCCAGTACTTC. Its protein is CASSRDRGAGTQYF.

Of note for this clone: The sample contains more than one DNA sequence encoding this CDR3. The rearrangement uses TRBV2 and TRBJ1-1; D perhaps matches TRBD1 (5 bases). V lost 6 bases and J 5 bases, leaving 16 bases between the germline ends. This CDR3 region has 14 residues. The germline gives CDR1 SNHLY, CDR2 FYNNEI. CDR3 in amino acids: CASRDQGGRTEAFF. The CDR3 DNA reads TGTGCCAGCAGAGACCAGGGAGGACGGACTGAAGCTTTCTTT.

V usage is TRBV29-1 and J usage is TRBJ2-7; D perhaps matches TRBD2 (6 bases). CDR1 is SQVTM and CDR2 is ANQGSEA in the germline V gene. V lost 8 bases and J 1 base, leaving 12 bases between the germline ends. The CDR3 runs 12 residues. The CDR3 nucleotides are TGCAGCACTGTAGCGGAGTCCTACGAGCAGTACTTC. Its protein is CSTVAESYEQYF.

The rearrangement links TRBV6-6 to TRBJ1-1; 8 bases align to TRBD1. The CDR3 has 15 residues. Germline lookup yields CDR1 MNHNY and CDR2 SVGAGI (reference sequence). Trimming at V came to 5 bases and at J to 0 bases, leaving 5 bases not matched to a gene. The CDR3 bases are TGTGCCAGCAGTGGGGGACAGGCCATGAACACTGAAGCTTTCTTT. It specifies CASSGGQAMNTEAFF.

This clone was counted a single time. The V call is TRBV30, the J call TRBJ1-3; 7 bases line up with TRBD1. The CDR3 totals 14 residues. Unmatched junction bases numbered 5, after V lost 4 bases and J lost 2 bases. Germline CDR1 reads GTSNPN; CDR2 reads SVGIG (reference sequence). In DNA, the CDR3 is TGTGCCTGGACAGGGGGAACGGCTGGAAACACCATATATTTT. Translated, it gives CAWTGGTAGNTIYF.

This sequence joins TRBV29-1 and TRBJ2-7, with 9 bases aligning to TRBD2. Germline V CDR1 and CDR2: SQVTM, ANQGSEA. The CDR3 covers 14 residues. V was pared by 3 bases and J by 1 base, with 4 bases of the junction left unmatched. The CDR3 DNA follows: TGCAGCGTTGATCGGCTAGCGGGGTCCTACGAGCAGTACTTC. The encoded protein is CSVDRLAGSYEQYF.

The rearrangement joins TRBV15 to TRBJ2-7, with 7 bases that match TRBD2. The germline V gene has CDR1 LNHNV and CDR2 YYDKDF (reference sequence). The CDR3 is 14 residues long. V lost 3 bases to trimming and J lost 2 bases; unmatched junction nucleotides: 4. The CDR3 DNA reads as TGTGCCACCAGCAGGACTAGCTTTACCTACGAGCAGTACTTC. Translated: CATSRTSFTYEQYF.

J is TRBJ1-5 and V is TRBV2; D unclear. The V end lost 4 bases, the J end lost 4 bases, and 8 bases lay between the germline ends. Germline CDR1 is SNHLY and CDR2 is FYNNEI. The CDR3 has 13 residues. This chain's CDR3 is CASSVLTNQPQHF. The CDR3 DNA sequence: TGTGCCAGCAGTGTATTGACAAATCAGCCCCAGCATTTT.

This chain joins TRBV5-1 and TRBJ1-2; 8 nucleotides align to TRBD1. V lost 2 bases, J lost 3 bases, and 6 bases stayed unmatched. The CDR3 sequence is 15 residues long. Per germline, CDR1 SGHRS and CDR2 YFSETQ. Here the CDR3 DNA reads TGCGCCAGCAGCTTACGGACAGGGCAGGACTATGGCTACACCTTC. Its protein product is CASSLRTGQDYGYTF.

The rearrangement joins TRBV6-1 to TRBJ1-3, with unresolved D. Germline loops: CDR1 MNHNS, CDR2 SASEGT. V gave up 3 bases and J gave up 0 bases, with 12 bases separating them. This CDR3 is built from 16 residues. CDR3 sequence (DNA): TGTGCCAGCAGTGATCGGGGAGTAACCTCTGGAAACACCATATATTTT. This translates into CASSDRGVTSGNTIYF.

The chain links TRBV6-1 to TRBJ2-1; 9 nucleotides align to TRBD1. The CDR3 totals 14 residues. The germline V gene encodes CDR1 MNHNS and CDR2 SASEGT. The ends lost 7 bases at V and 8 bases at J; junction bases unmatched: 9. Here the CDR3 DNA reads TGTGCCAGCAACGAAAGGACAGGGGTCGATGAGCAGTTCTTC. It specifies CASNERTGVDEQFF.

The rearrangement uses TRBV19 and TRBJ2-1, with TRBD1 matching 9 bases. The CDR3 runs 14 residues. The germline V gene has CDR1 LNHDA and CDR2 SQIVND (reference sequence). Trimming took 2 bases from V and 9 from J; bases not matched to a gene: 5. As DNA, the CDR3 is TGTGCCAGTAGTATAACGGGACAGGGTACTGAGCAGTTCTTC. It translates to CASSITGQGTEQFF.

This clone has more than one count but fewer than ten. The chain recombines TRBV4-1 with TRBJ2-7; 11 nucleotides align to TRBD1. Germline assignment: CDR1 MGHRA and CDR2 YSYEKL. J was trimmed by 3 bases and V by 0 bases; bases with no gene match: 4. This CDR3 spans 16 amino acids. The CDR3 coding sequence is TGCGCCAGCAGCCAAGACTCCGGGACAGGGGGCTACGAGCAGTACTTC. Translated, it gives CASSQDSGTGGYEQYF.

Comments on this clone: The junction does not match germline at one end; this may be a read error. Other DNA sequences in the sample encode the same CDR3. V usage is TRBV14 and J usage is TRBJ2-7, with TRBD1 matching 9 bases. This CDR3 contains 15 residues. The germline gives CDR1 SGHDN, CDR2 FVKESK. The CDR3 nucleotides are TGCGCCAGCAGCCTACCGGGACAGGGAGTATACGAGCAGTACTTC. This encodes CASSLPGQGVYEQYF.

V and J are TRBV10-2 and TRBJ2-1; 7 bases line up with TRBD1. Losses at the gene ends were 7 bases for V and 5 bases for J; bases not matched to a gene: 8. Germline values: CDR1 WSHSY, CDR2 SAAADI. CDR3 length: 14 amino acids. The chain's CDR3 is CASNRGESNNEQFF. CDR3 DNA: TGCGCCAGCAACAGGGGCGAGTCAAACAATGAGCAGTTCTTC.

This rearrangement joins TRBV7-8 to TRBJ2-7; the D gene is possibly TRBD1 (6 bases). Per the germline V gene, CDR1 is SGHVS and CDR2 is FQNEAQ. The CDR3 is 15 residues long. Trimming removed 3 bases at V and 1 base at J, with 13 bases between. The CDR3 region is CASSFNPTGSYEQYF. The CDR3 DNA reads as TGTGCCAGCAGCTTCAACCCCACAGGGTCCTACGAGCAGTACTTC.

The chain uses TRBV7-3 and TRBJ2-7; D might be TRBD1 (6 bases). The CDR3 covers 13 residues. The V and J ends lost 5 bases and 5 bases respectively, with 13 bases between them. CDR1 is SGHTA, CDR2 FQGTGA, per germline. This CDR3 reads CASSTSGVDEQYF. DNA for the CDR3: TGTGCCAGCAGCACCTCAGGGGTTGACGAGCAGTACTTC.

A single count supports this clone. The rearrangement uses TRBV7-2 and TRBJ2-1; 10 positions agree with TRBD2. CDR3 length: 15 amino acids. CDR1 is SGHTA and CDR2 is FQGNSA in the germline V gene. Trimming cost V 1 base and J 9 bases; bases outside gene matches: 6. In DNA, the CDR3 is TGTGCCAGCAGCTTAGTGGCTAGCGGGAGCAGTGAGCAGTTCTTC. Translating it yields CASSLVASGSSEQFF.

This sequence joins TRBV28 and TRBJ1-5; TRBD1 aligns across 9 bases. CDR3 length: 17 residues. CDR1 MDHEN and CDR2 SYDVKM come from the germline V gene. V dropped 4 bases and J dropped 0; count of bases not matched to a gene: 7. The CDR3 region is CASSWGTGSYSNQPQHF. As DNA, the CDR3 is TGTGCCAGCAGTTGGGGGACAGGGTCCTATAGCAATCAGCCCCAGCATTTT.